This record concerns one T cell receptor (beta chain) sequence. Its antigen is unidentified. This sample was included in a study of persistence of HIV-infected CD4 T cells. The libraries were made with immunoSEQ version 4 in survey mode. Genomic DNA was diluted to 7.5 to 10 ng/uL, up to 1 ug per sample. TCRdb's copy holds only in-frame clones and misses some; the assay was immunoSEQ multiplex PCR. The table has tens of thousands of clones, less than 85% seen once; the top ten hold roughly 1.8%. The CDR3 covers 17 residues. Trimming took off 5 bases at V and 0 bases at J, with 18 bases between the two ends. Germline CDR1 and CDR2: MNHNY and SVGAGI (reference sequence). An overlapping HIV-1 Gag peptide pool stimulated these cells at 0.85 to 1 ug/peptide/mL. Sorting of responding CD4+ T cells relied on upregulated CD40 ligand together with CD69. Study-wide results and limits: Antigen-responding cells were enriched for degenerate expanded CDR3beta sequences.

Sequences were derived from CD4+ T cells sorted from PBMCs after roughly 18-hour stimulation, sampled from a patient who received antiretroviral therapy. This chain links TRBV6-6 with TRBJ2-3; D possibly corresponds to TRBD1 (5 bases). The sequence derives from an adult man with HIV who was CMV-seropositive. CDR3 DNA: TGTGCCAGCAGTCCCCCCAGGCAGGGCCTTAGCACAGATACGCAGTATTTT. This encodes CASSPPRQGLSTDTQYF.